The text below deals with one T cell receptor beta chain. Its antigen is currently unknown. Data came from immunoSEQ multiplex PCR; TCRdb stores just in-frame clones and leaves some out. The data hold some 150,000 clones, with roughly 90% observed a single time. This sample was included in a study of T cell responses to AZD1222 COVID-19 vaccine. Findings and caveats of the study: There were mostly white British donors and more females than males, and clonal diversity was possibly underestimated.

Trimming cost V 1 base and J 6 bases; bases outside gene matches: 5. CDR1 and CDR2 from the germline V gene are SGHVS and FQNEAQ. The CDR3 covers 16 residues. The receptor was derived from an adult who received the AZD1222 COVID-19 vaccine. The chain recombines TRBV7-8 with TRBJ1-4; 10 nucleotides match TRBD1. The source was peripheral blood, collected 28 days after the second AZD1222 dose. The CDR3 protein is CASSLVGGTGDEKLFF. The CDR3 nucleotides are TGTGCCAGCAGCTTAGTAGGAGGGACAGGGGATGAAAAACTGTTTTTT.